The sequence of this T cell receptor beta chain was determined in a study of blood T cell repertoires in COVID-19. Background on the study: The United States, Italy and Spain supplied acute and convalescent COVID-19 samples. PBMCs, B-cell-depleted T cells, or T cells provided the cDNA or gDNA that made up the material.

This table comes from immunoSEQ multiplex PCR, and its TCRdb copy is limited to in-frame clones, with some not included. The sample records 250,000 to 350,000 clones, 80% to 90% being singletons. Across about two dozen US areas, participants ranged in age from about 18 to 89 years. Participants' own reports of clinical history determined their cohort assignment. The CDR3 has 15 residues. Germline V gene lookup returns CDR1 SGHRS and CDR2 YFSETQ. V lost 4 bases and J lost 4, with 12 bases in between. The genes are TRBV5-1 and TRBJ2-6; D remains unclear. The sequence derives from a young woman who had recovered from COVID-19. Material for sequencing was PBMCs or T cells enriched from blood (not recorded which). CDR3 DNA sequence: TGCGCCAGCAGCCTAGTTCTCAGCGGGGCCAACGTCCTGACTTTC. As protein: CASSLVLSGANVLTF.